What follows are 28 T cell receptor beta chains derived from one specimen sequenced in a study of T cells after posttransplantation cyclophosphamide. This table comes from immunoSEQ multiplex PCR, and its TCRdb copy is limited to in-frame clones, with some not included. The sample lists about 47,000 clones, about 90% occurring once. Material: PBMCs. The receptor source for this set is a woman aged 50 to 60 in good health and a related stem cell transplant donor.

The chain combines TRBV2 with TRBJ2-1; the match to TRBD1 covers 9 bases. The CDR3 contains 15 residues. Germline CDR1 is SNHLY and CDR2 is FYNNEI. J gave up 9 bases and V 6 bases, and 12 bases lay outside the gene matches. Here the CDR3 reads CASSLFRGQGSEQFF. Here the CDR3 DNA reads TGTGCCAGCAGCCTTTTTCGGGGACAGGGATCTGAGCAGTTCTTC.

V and J are TRBV6-6 and TRBJ2-7; TRBD1 aligns across 8 bases. After removal of 6 bases from V and 5 bases from J, the junction contained 9 bases not matched to a gene. Germline CDR1 MNHNY, CDR2 SVGAGI (reference sequence). The CDR3 runs to 14 residues. The DNA of the CDR3 is TGTGCCAGCAGCCACAGGGGGTCGGTCCACGAGCAGTACTTC. Translated, it gives CASSHRGSVHEQYF.

The chain combines TRBV6-1 with TRBJ1-6; 7 nucleotides line up with TRBD1. Per germline, CDR1 MNHNS and CDR2 SASEGT. CDR3 size: 14 residues. V dropped 6 bases and J dropped 7; count of bases not matched to a gene: 6. The CDR3 sequence: CASSLGTANSPLHF. Here the CDR3 DNA reads TGTGCCAGCAGCCTTGGGACAGCAAATTCACCCCTCCACTTT.

In its sample, this clone was seen a few times. The J gene is TRBJ1-3, the V gene TRBV6-1; D is uncertain. Germline CDR1 reads MNHNS; CDR2 reads SASEGT. V gave up 4 bases and J gave up 4 bases, with 17 bases separating them. The CDR3 has 16 residues. CDR3 coding DNA: TGTGCCAGCAGTGCTCTAACAATCGGGTCAGGAAACACCATATATTTT. Amino acid sequence: CASSALTIGSGNTIYF.

The V gene is TRBV28, the J gene TRBJ2-1; TRBD2 matches at 9 bases. The CDR3 is 20 amino acids. Germline V gene sequence: CDR1 MDHEN, CDR2 SYDVKM. Trimming at V came to 4 bases and at J to 0 bases, leaving 16 bases not matched to a gene. This CDR3 reads CASSSTSRTSAEYSYNEQFF. In DNA, the CDR3 is TGTGCCAGCAGTTCTACTTCCCGGACTAGCGCCGAGTACTCCTACAATGAGCAGTTCTTC.

J is TRBJ1-2 and V is TRBV19, with D possibly TRBD1 on 6 matching bases. This CDR3 comprises 15 residues. Germline CDR1 LNHDA, CDR2 SQIVND (reference sequence). Deletions cut 1 base from V and 2 bases from J, with 11 bases between. The CDR3 loop is CASSIGTGPNYGYTF. The CDR3 region has the DNA TGTGCCAGTAGTATAGGAACAGGGCCCAACTATGGCTACACCTTC.

The V gene is TRBV19, the J gene TRBJ2-7, with 8 bases aligning to TRBD1. This CDR3 region has 15 residues. Trimming cost V 4 bases and J 7 bases; bases outside gene matches: 12. Germline values: CDR1 LNHDA, CDR2 SQIVND (reference sequence). CDR3 sequence (DNA): TGTGCCAGTAGTACCCCAGGGGGCGCGTCGGAGGAGCAGTACTTC. Amino acids: CASSTPGGASEEQYF. The full variable domain, with the rest looked up from reference TRBV19 and TRBJ2-7, is DGGITQSPKYLFRKEGQNVTLSCEQNLNHDAMYWYRQDPGQGLRLIYYSQIVNDFQKGDIAEGYSVSREKKESFPLTVTSAQKNPTAFYLCASSTPGGASEEQYFGPGTRLTVT.

The genes are TRBV27 and TRBJ2-7, with TRBD1 matching 8 bases. CDR1 is MNHEY and CDR2 is SMNVEV in the germline V gene (reference sequence). The CDR3 has 15 amino acids. J was trimmed by 0 bases and V by 4 bases; bases with no gene match: 5. The CDR3 nucleotides are TGTGCCAGCAGTTCCGCGACAGGGGACTCCTACGAGCAGTACTTC. Translated, it gives CASSSATGDSYEQYF.

This chain joins TRBV7-8 and TRBJ2-5; TRBD1 agrees at 9 bases. CDR1 is SGHVS and CDR2 is FQNEAQ in the germline V gene. This CDR3 contains 15 residues. V gave up 5 bases and J gave up 2 bases; unmatched junction bases: 6. DNA of the CDR3: TGTGCCAGCAGCCAGGACAGGGGTCGTCAAGAGACCCAGTACTTC. This codes for CASSQDRGRQETQYF. The full variable domain, with the rest looked up from reference TRBV7-8 and TRBJ2-5, is GAGVSQSPRYKVAKRGQDVALRCDPISGHVSLFWYQQALGQGPEFLTYFQNEAQLDKSGLPSDRFFAERPEGSVSTLKIQRTQQEDSAVYLCASSQDRGRQETQYFGPGTRLLVL.

The V call is TRBV5-6, the J call TRBJ2-7; 10 bases are a match to TRBD2. Germline CDR1 reads SGHDT; CDR2 reads YYEEEE. J lost 7 bases, V lost 5 bases, and 6 bases had no gene match. CDR3 size: 13 residues. CDR3 protein: CASRQGLAREQYF. The CDR3 bases are TGTGCCAGCAGGCAGGGACTAGCGCGTGAGCAGTACTTC.

The chain employs TRBV28 and TRBJ2-5, with 8 bases fitting TRBD2. The CDR3 loop spans 15 amino acids. The trim removed 2 bases at V and 7 bases at J, leaving 9 bases unmatched. Germline CDR1 reads MDHEN; CDR2 reads SYDVKM. The CDR3 protein is CASSLDGRAFGTQYF. CDR3 nucleotides: TGTGCCAGCAGTTTAGACGGGAGGGCCTTCGGGACCCAGTACTTC.

The chain uses TRBV25-1 and TRBJ1-3, with D possibly being TRBD1 (5 bases). V lost 2 bases and J 0 bases, leaving 17 bases between the germline ends. In germline, CDR1 is MGHDK, CDR2 SYGVNS. This CDR3 spans 18 amino acids. The CDR3 bases are TGTGCCAGCAGTGAAGAGAGGCCAGGGCTAGGCTCTGGAAACACCATATATTTT. The encoded protein is CASSEERPGLGSGNTIYF.

This chain connects TRBV6-5 to TRBJ2-5; D call uncertain. The DNA end favors TRBJ2-7, so the J call may be wrong. This CDR3 spans 13 amino acids. Germline V CDR1 and CDR2: MNHEY, SVGAGI. In DNA, the CDR3 is TGTGCCAGCACCGGCCAGGCTTCCTACGAGCAGTACTTC. This translates into CASTGQASYEQYF.

The CDR3 region is CASSVTGQPYNEQFF. In nucleotides, the CDR3 is TGTGCCAGCAGCGTGACAGGGCAGCCCTACAATGAGCAGTTCTTC. V is TRBV9 and J is TRBJ2-1, with 7 bases identical to TRBD1. CDR1 and CDR2 (germline): SGDLS, YYNGEE. The CDR3 is 15 amino acids. The V gene end was trimmed by 2 bases and the J gene end by 2 bases; junction bases not matched to a gene: 4. Full variable domain (rest looked up from reference TRBV9 and TRBJ2-1): DSGVTQTPKHLITATGQRVTLRCSPRSGDLSVYWYQQSLDQGLQFLIQYYNGEERAKGNILERFSAQQFPDLHSELNLSSLELGDSALYFCASSVTGQPYNEQFFGPGTRLTVL.

The rearrangement joins TRBV5-6 to TRBJ2-1; 10 bases match TRBD1. The V segment lost 0 bases and the J segment 4 bases; nucleotides outside the gene matches: 7. The CDR3 covers 17 residues. Germline CDR1 reads SGHDT; CDR2 reads YYEEEE. The CDR3: CASSLGGTGQGYNEQFF. The CDR3 DNA reads TGTGCCAGCAGCTTGGGGGGTACGGGACAGGGGTACAATGAGCAGTTCTTC. Full variable domain (rest looked up from reference TRBV5-6 and TRBJ2-1): DAGVTQSPTHLIKTRGQQVTLRCSPKSGHDTVSWYQQALGQGPQFIFQYYEEEERQRGNFPDRFSGHQFPNYSSELNVNALLLGDSALYLCASSLGGTGQGYNEQFFGPGTRLTVL.

V usage is TRBV6-1 and J usage is TRBJ1-3; 7 nucleotides line up with TRBD1. The germline CDR1 and CDR2 sequences are MNHNS and SASEGT. V shed 2 bases and J 4 bases; nucleotides not matched to a gene: 2. CDR3 size: 14 residues. The chain's CDR3 is CASSEPTGGNTIYF. The CDR3 DNA reads as TGTGCCAGCAGTGAACCGACAGGGGGAAACACCATATATTTT.

This sequence joins TRBV6-6 and TRBJ1-5, with D possibly being TRBD1 (5 bases). This CDR3 is built from 15 residues. CDR1 and CDR2 (germline): MNHNY, SVGAGI (reference sequence). V dropped 10 bases and J dropped 0 bases, with 16 bases sitting between them. This chain's CDR3 is CATKKDGGSNQPQHF. CDR3 DNA sequence: TGTGCCACCAAGAAGGACGGGGGTAGCAATCAGCCCCAGCATTTT.

With respect to this clone: One end of the junction is discordant with germline, which a read error may explain. The chain uses TRBV28 and TRBJ2-4, with 14 nucleotides matching TRBD2. The CDR3 loop spans 17 amino acids. In germline, CDR1 is MDHEN, CDR2 SYDVKM. CDR3 sequence reads: CASTNGGTSGSYRVWNF. The CDR3 DNA reads as TGTGCCAGCACCAACGGAGGGACTAGCGGGAGTTATAGGGTCTGGAACTTC. The complete variable domain, with remaining parts taken from reference TRBV28 and TRBJ2-4, reads DVKVTQSSRYLVKRTGEKVFLECVQDMDHENMFWYRQDPGLGLRLIYFSYDVKMKEKGDIPEGYSVSREKKERFSLILESASTNQTSMYLCASTNGGTSGSYRVWNFGAGTRLSVL.

This clone was counted a single time. The rearrangement links TRBV5-4 to TRBJ2-7; the match to TRBD1 covers 10 bases. CDR1 is SGHNT, CDR2 YYREEE, per germline (reference sequence). Unmatched junction bases numbered 7, after V lost 1 base and J lost 3 bases. This CDR3 spans 16 amino acids. The CDR3 loop is CASSLSVGQGLYEQYF. CDR3 nucleotide sequence: TGTGCCAGCAGCTTGAGCGTGGGACAGGGGCTCTACGAGCAGTACTTC. The full variable domain, completed using reference TRBV5-4 and TRBJ2-7, is ETGVTQSPTHLIKTRGQQVTLRCSSQSGHNTVSWYQQALGQGPQFIFQYYREEENGRGNFPPRFSGLQFPNYSSELNVNALELDDSALYLCASSLSVGQGLYEQYFGPGTRLTVT.

The chain combines TRBV2 with TRBJ2-1; 7 bases are a match to TRBD2. Germline V gene lookup returns CDR1 SNHLY and CDR2 FYNNEI. This CDR3 region has 15 residues. V shed 7 bases and J 2 bases; nucleotides not matched to a gene: 8. The CDR3 reads CASNRPGGTYNEQFF. The CDR3 DNA is TGTGCCAGCAATCGTCCGGGGGGAACCTACAATGAGCAGTTCTTC.

The V gene is TRBV11-2, the J gene TRBJ2-7, with 8 bases aligning to TRBD2. The CDR3 is 10 amino acids. The ends lost 8 bases at V and 6 bases at J; junction bases unmatched: 0. Germline-derived CDR1 and CDR2 are SGHAT and FQNNGV. In DNA form, the CDR3 reads TGTGCCAGCCGGGGGGGCGAGCAGTACTTC. Its protein product is CASRGGEQYF. Full variable domain (remainder filled in from reference TRBV11-2 and TRBJ2-7): EAGVAQSPRYKIIEKRQSVAFWCNPISGHATLYWYQQILGQGPKLLIQFQNNGVVDDSQLPKDRFSAERLKGVDSTLKIQPAKLEDSAVYLCASRGGEQYFGPGTRLTVT.

This clone was recorded once. This chain links TRBV6-6 with TRBJ1-4, with TRBD1 identical over 8 bases. Germline CDR1 MNHNY, CDR2 SVGAGI (reference sequence). The CDR3 sequence is 15 residues long. After removal of 5 bases from V and 4 bases from J, the junction contained 6 bases not matched to a gene. CDR3 in DNA: TGTGCCAGCAGTCACGACAGGGGATTTAATGAAAAACTGTTTTTT. It translates to CASSHDRGFNEKLFF.

The chain combines TRBV5-1 with TRBJ1-2; no reliable D call. Deletions cut 6 bases from V and 2 bases from J, with 14 bases between. CDR3 length: 14 amino acids. Germline CDR1 is SGHRS and CDR2 is YFSETQ. The CDR3 nucleotides are TGCGCCAGCACCCCCCCCGGGGTGAACTATGGCTACACCTTC. Its protein is CASTPPGVNYGYTF.

The J gene is TRBJ2-1, the V gene TRBV30; D gene uncertain. With 4 bases removed from V and 9 bases from J, the gap between germline ends came to 16 bases. This CDR3 spans 13 amino acids. Looked up from germline, CDR1 is GTSNPN and CDR2 is SVGIG (reference sequence). This CDR3 is CAWTKLLGGEQFF. Written as DNA, the CDR3 is TGTGCCTGGACCAAACTCCTTGGTGGTGAGCAGTTCTTC.

V usage is TRBV18 and J usage is TRBJ2-2, with a weak D call TRBD2 (5 bases). This CDR3 contains 15 residues. The germline V gene has CDR1 KGHSH and CDR2 LQKENI. Trimming took off 2 bases at V and 1 base at J, with 8 bases between the two ends. CDR3 nucleotides: TGTGCCAGCTCACCAAGGACTGTGAACACCGGGGAGCTGTTTTTT. Translation: CASSPRTVNTGELFF.

The chain couples TRBV5-4 to TRBJ2-5; D may be TRBD2 (5 bases). Trimming took 5 bases from V and 1 from J, leaving 12 bases between them. The CDR3 runs 14 residues. Germline lookup yields CDR1 SGHNT and CDR2 YYREEE (reference sequence). CDR3 in amino acids: CASRAAGGQETQYF. In nucleotides, the CDR3 is TGTGCCAGCAGGGCGGCGGGCGGCCAAGAGACCCAGTACTTC.

The CDR3 sequence is CASSLFRGYSNQPQHF. CDR3 DNA: TGTGCCAGCAGTTTATTCAGGGGGTATAGCAATCAGCCCCAGCATTTT. The V and J genes are TRBV28 and TRBJ1-5; 7 positions match TRBD1. Trimming at V came to 1 base and at J to 0 bases, leaving 3 bases not matched to a gene. The CDR3 consists of 16 residues. CDR1 and CDR2 (germline): MDHEN, SYDVKM. The whole variable domain, filled in from reference TRBV28 and TRBJ1-5, reads DVKVTQSSRYLVKRTGEKVFLECVQDMDHENMFWYRQDPGLGLRLIYFSYDVKMKEKGDIPEGYSVSREKKERFSLILESASTNQTSMYLCASSLFRGYSNQPQHFGDGTRLSIL.

V and J are TRBV4-1 and TRBJ2-3, with 12 bases fitting TRBD2. V lost 6 bases to trimming and J lost 4 bases; unmatched junction nucleotides: 5. Per the germline V gene, CDR1 is MGHRA and CDR2 is YSYEKL. CDR3 length: 15 amino acids. CDR3 bases: TGCGCCAGCAGGCGACTAGCGGGAGTCCCAGATACGCAGTATTTT. It translates to CASRRLAGVPDTQYF.